These T cell receptor beta chains were read from a single sample in a study of blood T cell repertoires in COVID-19. Clones were sequenced by immunoSEQ multiplex PCR, and TCRdb holds only the in-frame ones, with some missing. Counted here are about 110,000 clones, roughly 81% occurring once; the ten biggest clones make up approximately 1.5%. The sequenced sample was peripheral blood. Receptor source: a man in his forties or fifties with acute or convalescent COVID-19. CDR3s include the opening cysteine and the closing phenylalanine or tryptophan. The D gene is left open where the match is weak. Some rows mark clone size as missing; the rest say once, few, many or name a class of expanded clone.

j_call clone_size d_call v_call cdr3_nt cdr3_aa
TRBJ1-6 . . TRBV13 TGTGCCAGCAGCTTAGCTTTTGGGGGGAGTAATTCACCCCTCCACTTT CASSLAFGGSNSPLHF
TRBJ2-3 . . TRBV2 TGTGCCAGCAGCCCACTGGTGCTAGCCAAAACCTCTAGCACAGATACGCAGTATTTT CASSPLVLAKTSSTDTQYF
TRBJ2-2 . . TRBV7-3 TGTGCCAGCAGCTTGCAGGGATCCACCGGGGAGCTGTTTTTT CASSLQGSTGELFF
TRBJ1-6 . . TRBV6-1 TGTGCCAGCAGTGAAACAACAGCTTATAATTCACCCCTCCACTTT CASSETTAYNSPLHF
TRBJ2-4 . TRBD2 TRBV11-2 TGTGCCAGCAGCTTAGAGGCTAGCGGGAACCACATTCAGTACTTC CASSLEASGNHIQYF
TRBJ2-3 . . TRBV2 TGTGCCAGCAGTGTTATAAGACTTAGCACAGATACGCAGTATTTT CASSVIRLSTDTQYF
TRBJ1-2 . . TRBV30 TGTGCCTGGAGAACTGGGGTCAGGGAAGGCGGCTACACCTTC CAWRTGVREGGYTF
TRBJ2-5 . . TRBV11-3 TGTGCCAGCAGCTTAAACGGAGTCAATCAAGAGACCCAGTACTTC CASSLNGVNQETQYF
TRBJ2-1 . TRBD2 TRBV9 TGTGCCAGCAGCGTAAGTAGCGGGAGAAGTTATGAGCAGTTCTTC CASSVSSGRSYEQFF
TRBJ2-7 . . TRBV29-1 TGCAGCGTTGAATGGCCACACTCCTACGAGCAGTACTTC CSVEWPHSYEQYF
TRBJ1-6 . . TRBV7-8 TGTGCCAGCAGCTTACTAAGCCTCCGAGACAGGCCCAGCTCCTATAATTCACCCCTCCACTTT CASSLLSLRDRPSSYNSPLHF
TRBJ2-7 . TRBD1 TRBV5-8 TGTGCCAGCAGCTTGGTAACAGGGGCCGAGCAGTACTTC CASSLVTGAEQYF
TRBJ2-1 . TRBD2 TRBV3-1/TRBV3-2 TGTGCCAGCAGCCAAAGGACGGGCGGGGGGGCCCGCGAGCAGTTCTTC CASSQRTGGGAREQFF
TRBJ2-7 . . TRBV6-2/TRBV6-3 TGTGCCAGCAGTTACGGCTCAGGAACGGGGGGCAGCTCCTACGAGCAGTACTTC CASSYGSGTGGSSYEQYF
TRBJ1-6 . TRBD1 TRBV6-5 TGTGCCAGCAGTTTTACCCCGACAGGGGGAAATTCACCCCTCCACTTT CASSFTPTGGNSPLHF
TRBJ2-5 . . TRBV15 TGTGCCACCAGCACAAGAGAGGGAAGGGGAGGAGAGACCCAGTACTTC CATSTREGRGGETQYF
TRBJ1-2 . . TRBV5-6 TGTGCCAGCAGCTTCGTCGCTCCGCGGGGAGCCACTTCTAACTATGGCTACACCTTC CASSFVAPRGATSNYGYTF
TRBJ2-3 . . TRBV5-1 TGCGCCAGCAGCCTCCCGGGCACAGATACGCAGTATTTT CASSLPGTDTQYF
TRBJ2-3 . . TRBV5-1 TGCGCCAGCCGACGGCGGGGCAACTCCTACACAGATACGCAGTATTTT CASRRRGNSYTDTQYF
TRBJ2-7 . . TRBV7-2 TGTGCCAGCAGCTTGGACTTTAATACCTACGAGCAGTACTTC CASSLDFNTYEQYF
TRBJ1-4 once . TRBV30 TGTGCCTGGTCCCCGAGGCCAGGGCGTGAAAAACTGTTTTTT CAWSPRPGREKLFF
TRBJ1-3 . . TRBV12-5 TGTGCTAGTGGTTTGGTAGCGGGAGGTGGAAACACCATATATTTT CASGLVAGGGNTIYF
TRBJ1-1 . . TRBV6-5 TGTGCCAGCAGGTTCGGACAGAGTATGAACACTGAAGCTTTCTTT CASRFGQSMNTEAFF
TRBJ2-1 . . TRBV4-3 TGCGCCAGCAGCCAAGACAGCCTTCGAGGGTTTGATGAGCAGTTCTTC CASSQDSLRGFDEQFF
TRBJ2-1 . . TRBV4-2 TGTGCCAGCAGCCAAGAAAGAGTTATTGGGAGCTCCTACAATGAGCAGTTCTTC CASSQERVIGSSYNEQFF
TRBJ2-5 . TRBD2 TRBV3-1/TRBV3-2 TGTGCCAGCAGCCCCATCGGGCGTAGCGGGCTACAAGAGACCCAGTACTTC CASSPIGRSGLQETQYF
TRBJ2-7 . . TRBV20-1 TGCAGTGCCCTACGGGGTTACGAGCAGTACTTC CSALRGYEQYF
TRBJ2-4 . . TRBV6-2/TRBV6-3 TGTGCCAGCAGTTACTCAGGGGATGATGTTTATCGGGCCAAAAACATTCAGTACTTC CASSYSGDDVYRAKNIQYF
TRBJ2-5 . . TRBV6-2/TRBV6-3 TGTGCCAGCAGTTACTCTGTGCGGCAGCCCCAAGAGACCCAGTACTTC CASSYSVRQPQETQYF
TRBJ2-1 . TRBD2 TRBV6-5 TGTGCCAGCAGACGGGGACTAGCCCGTTCCAATGAGCAGTTCTTC CASRRGLARSNEQFF
TRBJ2-3 once . TRBV6-6 TGTGCCAGCACCGACACGGGGGGCGCAGATACGCAGTATTTT CASTDTGGADTQYF
TRBJ2-5 . TRBD2 TRBV11-3 TGTGCCAGCAGCTTAGGGGTGATAGCGGGACAAGAGACCCAGTACTTC CASSLGVIAGQETQYF
TRBJ1-4 . . TRBV16 TGTGCCAGCAGCCAATTAGTGAGGACCGGGGCTAATGAAAAACTGTTTTTT CASSQLVRTGANEKLFF
TRBJ1-3 . . TRBV7-2 TGTGCCAGCAGCTTCGCTGGAAACACCATATATTTT CASSFAGNTIYF
TRBJ2-1 . . TRBV9 TGTGCCAGCACACTTCTTCCCGAGGGACACACGAATGAGCAGTTCTTC CASTLLPEGHTNEQFF
TRBJ1-6 . . TRBV5-6 TGTGCCAGCAGCTTCCCGTCGGGACTGGATTCACCCCTCCACTTT CASSFPSGLDSPLHF
TRBJ2-7 . TRBD2 TRBV6-1 TGTGCCAGCAGTGAAAGGACTAGCGGGAGTTGGGAGCAGTACTTC CASSERTSGSWEQYF
TRBJ2-7 . . TRBV5-6 TGTGCCAGCAGCGCGGGCACTGACGGACCCTACGAGCAGTACTTC CASSAGTDGPYEQYF
TRBJ2-5 . . TRBV14 TGTGCCAGTGCCGGAGGACTCAAGTACCAAGAGACCCAGTACTTC CASAGGLKYQETQYF
TRBJ2-3 . . TRBV14 TGTGCCAGCAGCCAAGATGCGGATACGCAGTATTTT CASSQDADTQYF